The 21 T cell receptor beta chains presented below share a single source sample, sequenced in a study of blood T cell repertoires in COVID-19. The protocol was immunoSEQ multiplex PCR, while the TCRdb copy is restricted to in-frame clones and leaves out a portion. The sample records a few hundred thousand clones, 82% being singletons. What was sequenced was peripheral blood. Source of these receptors: a woman in her sixties or seventies with COVID-19, enrolled during active disease.

This clone was seen more than once but under ten times. Additional DNA sequences in this sample encode the identical CDR3. This sequence joins TRBV6-2 or TRBV6-3 and TRBJ2-1; D not resolved. CDR1 is MNHEY and CDR2 is SVGEGT in the germline V gene. There are 14 residues in the CDR3. The V end lost 0 bases, the J end lost 3 bases, and 6 bases lay between the germline ends. The CDR3 region has the DNA TGTGCCAGCAGTTACTCTCGGGTCTACAATGAGCAGTTCTTC. It yields the protein CASSYSRVYNEQFF.

The chain links TRBV5-6 to TRBJ1-3; TRBD1 matches 7 bases. Per germline, CDR1 SGHDT and CDR2 YYEEEE. The CDR3 contains 16 residues. Losses at the gene ends were 2 bases for V and 4 bases for J; bases not matched to a gene: 9. The CDR3 region is CASSFRGIVVGNTIYF. CDR3 sequence (DNA): TGTGCCAGCAGCTTCAGGGGGATTGTGGTCGGAAACACCATATATTTT.

This clone was observed a handful of times. The chain has TRBV18 and TRBJ2-5; 8 nucleotides match TRBD1. This CDR3 spans 16 amino acids. The germline gives CDR1 KGHSH, CDR2 LQKENI. Unmatched junction bases numbered 16, after V lost 4 bases and J lost 9 bases. CDR3 protein: CASSRDGTGRRQAQYF. DNA of the CDR3: TGTGCCAGCTCACGGGACGGGACAGGTCGGAGACAAGCCCAGTACTTC.

V usage is TRBV30 and J usage is TRBJ2-7; 10 bases map to TRBD2. This CDR3 spans 16 amino acids. The germline V gene has CDR1 GTSNPN and CDR2 SVGIG (reference sequence). V lost 2 bases, J lost 8 bases, and 15 bases stayed unmatched. The CDR3 nucleotides read TGTGCCTGGAGTACCAGCGGGAGGGCAAGGGCATCTCAGCAGTACTTC. This codes for CAWSTSGRARASQQYF. Using reference TRBV30 and TRBJ2-7 for the parts outside the CDR3, the full variable domain is SQTIHQWPATLVQPVGSPLSLECTVEGTSNPNLYWYRQAAGRGLQLLFYSVGIGQISSEVPQNLSASRPQDRQFILSSKKLLLSDSGFYLCAWSTSGRARASQQYFGPGTRLTVT.

The chain couples TRBV21-1 to TRBJ1-4; the table calls TRBD1, which could not be checked here. TRBV21-1 constitutes a pseudogene. The CDR3 is 22 amino acids. CDR3 nucleotide sequence: TGTGCCAGCAGCAAAGTTTCCGACAGGAAGGGACAGACCCAAGCAACTAATGAAAAACTGTTTTTT. It is translated as CASSKVSDRKGQTQATNEKLFF.

With regard to this clone: Other DNA sequences of this sample code for an identical CDR3. This chain connects TRBV7-9 to TRBJ2-5; D not certain. The CDR3 consists of 11 residues. Germline V lookup: CDR1 SEHNR, CDR2 FQNEAQ (reference sequence). V dropped 2 bases and J dropped 5 bases, with 3 bases sitting between them. CDR3 loop: CASSLYETQYF. The CDR3 DNA reads TGTGCCAGCAGCTTATATGAGACCCAGTACTTC.

There are a few counts of this clone. The CDR3 spells CASSGMDRGFEKLFF. The DNA for the CDR3 is TGTGCCAGCAGCGGGATGGACAGGGGATTTGAAAAACTGTTTTTT. The genes are TRBV5-6 and TRBJ1-4; 9 nucleotides line up with TRBD1. The CDR3 runs 15 residues. Germline V CDR1 and CDR2: SGHDT, YYEEEE. With 4 bases clipped from V and 7 bases from J, the junction kept 8 bases outside the gene matches.

This chain connects TRBV29-1 to TRBJ1-6; no clear D gene. The CDR3 contains 13 residues. CDR1 is SQVTM and CDR2 is ANQGSEA in the germline V gene. Trimming removed 5 bases at V and 7 bases at J, with 12 bases between. The CDR3 DNA reads as TGCAGCGTTACCGAGGGAGGCAATTCACCCCTCCACTTT. It is translated as CSVTEGGNSPLHF.

The V gene is TRBV5-4, the J gene TRBJ2-2; TRBD2 agrees at 7 bases. The V and J ends lost 6 bases and 2 bases, in that order; junction bases with no gene match: 7. The germline gives CDR1 SGHNT, CDR2 YYREEE (reference sequence). The length of the CDR3 is 15 residues. The CDR3 reads CASNWGGFNTGELFF. CDR3 sequence (DNA): TGTGCCAGCAACTGGGGGGGGTTTAACACCGGGGAGCTGTTTTTT.

This chain uses TRBV6-5 with TRBJ1-5; D gene uncertain. CDR3 length: 15 amino acids. The germline V gene has CDR1 MNHEY and CDR2 SVGAGI. The V gene lost 10 bases and the J gene lost 3 bases, with 19 bases spanning the gap. The CDR3 sequence: CAIRGGGTYNQPQHF. The CDR3 nucleotides read TGTGCCATCCGGGGTGGTGGAACTTACAATCAGCCCCAGCATTTT.

The table lists this clone with a few counts. This chain connects TRBV28 to TRBJ1-5, with D perhaps matching TRBD1 (5 bases). Trimming cost V 2 bases and J 15 bases, with 17 bases left between them. Germline V CDR1 and CDR2: MDHEN, SYDVKM. The CDR3 covers 13 residues. The CDR3 is CASSLGPGTVGHF. The DNA of the CDR3 is TGTGCCAGCAGTTTAGGCCCCGGGACTGTTGGGCATTTT.

V usage is TRBV2 and J usage is TRBJ2-5, with 12 positions matching TRBD1. V was clipped by 4 bases and J by 4 bases; unmatched bases: 1. CDR3 length equals 14 residues. Germline CDR1 is SNHLY and CDR2 is FYNNEI. This chain's CDR3 is CASSGDRGRETQYF. CDR3 coding DNA: TGTGCCAGCAGTGGGGACAGGGGGCGAGAGACCCAGTACTTC.

The chain is built from TRBV11-3 and TRBJ2-1, with D maybe TRBD2 (6 bases). With 2 bases removed from V and 1 base from J, the gap between germline ends came to 12 bases. Germline V gene lookup returns CDR1 SGHNT and CDR2 YENEEA. CDR3 length: 16 amino acids. This CDR3 is CASSLRGVGSYNEQFF. In nucleotides, the CDR3 is TGTGCCAGCAGCTTACGCGGGGTGGGGTCCTACAATGAGCAGTTCTTC.

V usage is TRBV10-3 and J usage is TRBJ2-2; the match to TRBD2 covers 7 bases. J lost 0 bases, V lost 5 bases, and 3 bases had no gene match. This CDR3 is 15 amino acids long. Germline CDR1 and CDR2: ENHRY and SYGVKD. The CDR3 protein is CAISYTSANTGELFF. DNA of the CDR3: TGTGCCATCAGTTATACTAGCGCGAACACCGGGGAGCTGTTTTTT.

The chain links TRBV29-1 to TRBJ2-3; D possibly corresponds to TRBD2 (6 bases). Trimming left V 3 bases short and J 6 bases short, with 10 bases between. The CDR3 runs to 12 residues. CDR1 is SQVTM and CDR2 is ANQGSEA in the germline V gene. CDR3 region: CSVEPGVDTQYF. Written as DNA, the CDR3 is TGCAGCGTTGAGCCGGGGGTTGATACGCAGTATTTT.

This chain joins TRBV6-2 or TRBV6-3 and TRBJ2-3; no clear D gene. The V end was cut by 6 bases, the J end by 0 bases, with 19 bases between. Germline CDR1 and CDR2: MNHEY and SVGEGT. There are 17 residues in the CDR3. As DNA, the CDR3 is TGTGCCAGCAGCCCTACACCGTACCGTACGAGCACAGATACGCAGTATTTT. Its translation is CASSPTPYRTSTDTQYF.

The chain recombines TRBV7-6 with TRBJ2-1; 7 bases line up with TRBD2. Trimming removed 0 bases from V and 5 bases from J; junction bases left unmatched: 4. This CDR3 region has 15 residues. CDR1 and CDR2 (germline): SGHVS, FNYEAQ. CDR3 in amino acids: CASSLAGGMNNEQFF. In DNA form, the CDR3 reads TGTGCCAGCAGCTTAGCGGGAGGGATGAACAATGAGCAGTTCTTC.

The DNA of the CDR3 is TGTGCCAGCAGCTTGGGGGACAGTCTGGAGACCCAGTACTTC. This codes for CASSLGDSLETQYF. V usage is TRBV5-8 and J usage is TRBJ2-5; 7 bases map to TRBD1. The CDR3 is 14 residues long. Germline V gene lookup returns CDR1 SGHTS and CDR2 YDEGEE. The V segment lost 0 bases and the J segment 5 bases; nucleotides outside the gene matches: 4.

The V and J genes are TRBV2 and TRBJ2-2; 11 bases match TRBD2. The CDR3 is 16 amino acids. Trimming took 6 bases from V and 5 from J; bases not matched to a gene: 8. The germline gives CDR1 SNHLY, CDR2 FYNNEI. CDR3 in DNA: TGTGCCAGCAGGCCCGCCGGACTAGCGGGTACCGGGGAGCTGTTTTTT. It codes for CASRPAGLAGTGELFF.

The CDR3 nucleotides read TGTGCCAGCAGCCCCGGGACAGGGTACGAGACCCAGTACTTC. Its protein product is CASSPGTGYETQYF. This rearrangement joins TRBV16 to TRBJ2-5, with 9 bases that match TRBD1. Germline V gene lookup returns CDR1 KGHSY and CDR2 FQNENV. This CDR3 is 14 amino acids long. Trimming took 4 bases from V and 5 from J; bases not matched to a gene: 5.

In the case of this clone: Additional DNA sequences in this sample encode the identical CDR3. The rearrangement uses TRBV18 and TRBJ2-1; D is undetermined. Germline V gene lookup returns CDR1 KGHSH and CDR2 LQKENI. V dropped 6 bases and J dropped 0 bases, with 12 bases sitting between them. The CDR3 consists of 15 residues. The CDR3, as DNA: TGTGCCAGCTCTCCGAGTCTAAGCTCCTACAATGAGCAGTTCTTC. Protein sequence: CASSPSLSSYNEQFF.